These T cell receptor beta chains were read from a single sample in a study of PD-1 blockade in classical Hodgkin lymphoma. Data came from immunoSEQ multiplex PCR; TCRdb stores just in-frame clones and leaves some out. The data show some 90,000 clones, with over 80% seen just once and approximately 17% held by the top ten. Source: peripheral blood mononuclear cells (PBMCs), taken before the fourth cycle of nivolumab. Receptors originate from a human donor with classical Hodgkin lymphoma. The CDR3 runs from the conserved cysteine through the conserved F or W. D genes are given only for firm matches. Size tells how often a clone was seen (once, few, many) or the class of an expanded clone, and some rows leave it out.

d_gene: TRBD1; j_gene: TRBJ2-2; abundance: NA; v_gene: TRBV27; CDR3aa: CASTRDRASGELFF
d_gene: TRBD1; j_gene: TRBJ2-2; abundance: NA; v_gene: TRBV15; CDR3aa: CATSVRQGGTGELFF
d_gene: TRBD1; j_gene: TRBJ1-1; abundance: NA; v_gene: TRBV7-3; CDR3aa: CASSPTGATHTEAFF
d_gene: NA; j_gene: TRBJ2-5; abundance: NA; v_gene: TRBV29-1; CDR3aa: CSGGVVIGETQYF
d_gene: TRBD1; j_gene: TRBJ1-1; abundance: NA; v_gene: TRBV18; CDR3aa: CASSPTGPNTEAFF
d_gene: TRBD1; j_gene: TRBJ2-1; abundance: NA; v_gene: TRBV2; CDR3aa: CASSPGRGRQTGGVDNEQFF
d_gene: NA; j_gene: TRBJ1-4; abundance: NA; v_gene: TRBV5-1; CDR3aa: CASSLGRGQGEKLFF
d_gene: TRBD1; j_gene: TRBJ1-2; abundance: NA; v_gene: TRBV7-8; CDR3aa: CASSLDGTGGFRGYTF
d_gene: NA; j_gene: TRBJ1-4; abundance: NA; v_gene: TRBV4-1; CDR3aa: CASSPVQEGEKLFF
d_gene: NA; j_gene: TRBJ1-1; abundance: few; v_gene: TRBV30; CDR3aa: CAWSGAGGDGFF
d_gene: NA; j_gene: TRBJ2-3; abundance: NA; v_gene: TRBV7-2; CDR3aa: CASSYGDTQYF
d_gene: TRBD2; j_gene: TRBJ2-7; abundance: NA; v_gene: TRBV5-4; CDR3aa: CASSLPKSGNDEQYF
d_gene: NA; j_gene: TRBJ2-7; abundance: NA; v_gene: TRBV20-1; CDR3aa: CSAHSKGDPYF
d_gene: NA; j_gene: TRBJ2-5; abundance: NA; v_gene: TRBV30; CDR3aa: CAWSVGGGTQYF
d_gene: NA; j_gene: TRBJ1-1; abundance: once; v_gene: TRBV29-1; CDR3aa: CSVDNSLNTEAFF
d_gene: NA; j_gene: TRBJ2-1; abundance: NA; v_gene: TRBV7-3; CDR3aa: CASSLTPSHNEQFF
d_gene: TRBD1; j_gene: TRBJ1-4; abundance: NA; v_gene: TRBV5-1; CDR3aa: CASSLARGSNEKLFF
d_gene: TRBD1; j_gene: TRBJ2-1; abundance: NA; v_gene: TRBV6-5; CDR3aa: CASSSTGGYVNEQFF
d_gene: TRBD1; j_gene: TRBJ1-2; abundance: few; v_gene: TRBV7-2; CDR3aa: CASSPVPGQRLTYGYTF
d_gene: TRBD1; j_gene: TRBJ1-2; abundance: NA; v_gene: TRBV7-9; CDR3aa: CASSPGTASAF
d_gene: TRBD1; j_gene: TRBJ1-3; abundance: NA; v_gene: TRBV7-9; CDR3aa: CASSLFQGGGGNTIYF
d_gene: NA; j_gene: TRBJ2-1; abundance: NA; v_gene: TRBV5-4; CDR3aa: CASTRGTGSYNEQFF
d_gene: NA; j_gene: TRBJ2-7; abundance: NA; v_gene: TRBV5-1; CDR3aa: CASSVDRGLREQYF
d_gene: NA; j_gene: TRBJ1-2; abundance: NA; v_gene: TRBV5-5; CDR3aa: CASSLAQNYGYTF
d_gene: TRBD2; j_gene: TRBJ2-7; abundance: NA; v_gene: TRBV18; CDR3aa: CASSPDSGSGYEQYF
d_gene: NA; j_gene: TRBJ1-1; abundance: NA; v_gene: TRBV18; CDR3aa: CASSPGNSGPEAFF
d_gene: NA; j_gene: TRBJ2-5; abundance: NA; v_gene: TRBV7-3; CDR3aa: CASSRGHQETQYF